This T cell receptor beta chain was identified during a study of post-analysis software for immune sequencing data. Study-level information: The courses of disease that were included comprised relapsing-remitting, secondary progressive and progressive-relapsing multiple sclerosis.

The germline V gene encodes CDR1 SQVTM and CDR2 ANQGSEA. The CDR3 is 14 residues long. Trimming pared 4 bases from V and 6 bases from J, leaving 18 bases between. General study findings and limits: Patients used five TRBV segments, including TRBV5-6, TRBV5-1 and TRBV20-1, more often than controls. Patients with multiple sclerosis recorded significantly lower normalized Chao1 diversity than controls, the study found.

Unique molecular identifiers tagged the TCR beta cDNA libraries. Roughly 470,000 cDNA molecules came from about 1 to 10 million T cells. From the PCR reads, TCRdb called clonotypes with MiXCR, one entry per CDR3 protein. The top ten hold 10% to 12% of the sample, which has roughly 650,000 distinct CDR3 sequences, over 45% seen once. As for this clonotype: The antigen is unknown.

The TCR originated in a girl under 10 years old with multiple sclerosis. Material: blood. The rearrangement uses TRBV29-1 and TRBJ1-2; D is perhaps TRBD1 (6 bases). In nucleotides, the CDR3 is TGCAGCGTTGTAGCACAGGGTCCCAACCATGGCTACACCTTC. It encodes CSVVAQGPNHGYTF. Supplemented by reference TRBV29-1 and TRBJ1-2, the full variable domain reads SAVISQKPSRDICQRGTSLTIQCQVDSQVTMMFWYRQQPGQSLTLIATANQGSEATYESGFVIDKFPISRPNLTFSTLTVSNMSPEDSSIYLCSVVAQGPNHGYTFGSGTRLTVV.